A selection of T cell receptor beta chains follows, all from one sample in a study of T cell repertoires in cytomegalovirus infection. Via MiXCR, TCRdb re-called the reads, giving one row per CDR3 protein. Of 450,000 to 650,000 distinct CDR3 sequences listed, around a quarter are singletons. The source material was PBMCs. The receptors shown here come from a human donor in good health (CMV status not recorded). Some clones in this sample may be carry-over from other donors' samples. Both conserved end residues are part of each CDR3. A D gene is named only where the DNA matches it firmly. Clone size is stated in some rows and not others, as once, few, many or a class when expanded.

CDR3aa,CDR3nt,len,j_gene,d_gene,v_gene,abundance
CASSRTSGGGDTQYF,TGTGCCAGCAGCCGTACTAGCGGGGGAGGAGATACGCAGTATTTT,15,TRBJ2-3,TRBD2,TRBV7-3,NA
CASSQGRGYGYTF,TGTGCCAGCAGCCAAGGACGTGGCTATGGCTACACCTTC,13,TRBJ1-2,NA,TRBV3-1,once
CASSRTTSGLYNEQFF,TGCGCCAGCAGCCGAACGACTAGCGGACTCTACAATGAGCAGTTCTTC,16,TRBJ2-1,TRBD2,TRBV4-1,NA
CASGERGRGTQYF,TGTGCCAGCGGCGAGCGGGGGAGGGGTACGCAGTATTTT,13,TRBJ2-3,TRBD2,TRBV28,NA
CASSPLGQDSTDTQYF,TGTGCCAGCAGTCCCTTGGGACAGGACAGCACAGATACGCAGTATTTT,16,TRBJ2-3,TRBD1,TRBV12-3/TRBV12-4,many
CASSLETSYEQYF,TGTGCCAGCAGCTTGGAAACCTCCTACGAGCAGTACTTC,13,TRBJ2-7,NA,TRBV7-2,many
CASSEATGTSDHTDTQYF,TGTGCCAGCAGTGAAGCGACCGGGACTAGCGATCACACAGATACGCAGTATTTT,18,TRBJ2-3,TRBD2,TRBV2,few
CASSPPRQGLVREKLFF,TGTGCCAGTAGTCCGCCGCGACAGGGACTTGTGCGTGAAAAACTGTTTTTT,17,TRBJ1-4,TRBD1,TRBV19,few
CASSLETGLYNEQFF,TGTGCCAGCAGCTTAGAGACCGGACTCTACAATGAGCAGTTCTTC,15,TRBJ2-1,NA,TRBV11-2,NA
CASSLMTGDQPQHF,TGTGCCAGCAGCTTAATGACAGGGGATCAGCCCCAGCATTTT,14,TRBJ1-5,TRBD1,TRBV7-6,many
CARSLLAGGLADTQYF,TGTGCCAGAAGCTTGCTAGCGGGAGGTCTCGCAGATACGCAGTATTTT,16,TRBJ2-3,TRBD2,TRBV5-3,few
CATRLGEKNTEAFF,TGTGCCACTCGCCTGGGGGAGAAGAACACTGAAGCTTTCTTT,14,TRBJ1-1,NA,TRBV6-2/TRBV6-3,few
CASNLLAGEGYGLNNEQFF,TGTGCCAGCAACCTACTAGCGGGAGAAGGATACGGTTTGAACAATGAGCAGTTCTTC,19,TRBJ2-1,TRBD2,TRBV2,NA
CASSDGTLRNTF,TGTGCCAGCAGCGACGGGACACTACGCAACACCTTC,12,TRBJ1-2,NA,TRBV7-9,NA
CSAPRGVADTQYF,TGCAGTGCTCCCAGGGGTGTCGCAGATACGCAGTATTTT,13,TRBJ2-3,NA,TRBV20-1,NA
CASSQTTIYNEQFF,TGTGCCAGCAGCCAAACGACTATATACAATGAGCAGTTCTTC,14,TRBJ2-1,NA,TRBV14,few
CASSYNRGSSGANVLTF,TGTGCCAGCAGTTATAACAGGGGAAGCTCTGGGGCCAACGTCCTGACTTTC,17,TRBJ2-6,TRBD1,TRBV6-1,few
CSVEETGNGELFF,TGCAGCGTTGAAGAGACAGGGAACGGGGAGCTGTTTTTT,13,TRBJ2-2,TRBD1,TRBV29-1,NA
CASSYSVFSGNTIYF,TGTGCCAGCAGTTACTCGGTTTTCTCTGGAAACACCATATATTTT,15,TRBJ1-3,NA,TRBV6-5,NA
CASSLAGTQDFGTQYF,TGTGCCAGCAGCTTGGCCGGGACCCAGGACTTCGGTACGCAGTATTTT,16,TRBJ2-3,NA,TRBV11-2,many
CSVGNSQLYNEQFF,TGCAGCGTTGGGAACTCACAATTATACAATGAGCAGTTCTTC,14,TRBJ2-1,NA,TRBV29-1,NA
CASSLYATANTEAFF,TGTGCCAGCAGCTTATATGCGACAGCGAACACTGAAGCTTTCTTT,15,TRBJ1-1,NA,TRBV7-3,NA
CASSPLARGKNNQPQHF,TGTGCCAGCAGCCCATTGGCGCGTGGGAAGAACAATCAGCCCCAGCATTTT,17,TRBJ1-5,NA,TRBV7-8,many
CASSYEGDKDTQYF,TGTGCCAGCAGTTACGAGGGAGACAAAGATACGCAGTATTTT,14,TRBJ2-3,NA,TRBV6-5,few
CASSLFFGLAVSYEQYF,TGCGCCAGCAGCCTGTTCTTCGGACTAGCGGTCTCCTACGAGCAGTACTTC,17,TRBJ2-7,TRBD2,TRBV4-1,NA
CASSDYRVNQPQHF,TGTGCCAGCAGTGACTACAGGGTGAATCAGCCCCAGCATTTT,14,TRBJ1-5,NA,TRBV2,NA
CASSLDGIAFF,TGTGCCAGCAGCTTAGACGGAATAGCTTTCTTT,11,TRBJ1-1,NA,TRBV11-2,NA